A selection of T cell receptor beta chains follows, all from one sample in a study of Ad26.COV2.S vaccination and SARS-CoV-2 variants. TCRdb's copy holds only in-frame clones and misses some; the assay was immunoSEQ multiplex PCR. Of 350,000 to 450,000 clones listed, 83% are singletons. The material sequenced was peripheral blood, taken in a trial of Ad26.COV2.S vaccine versus placebo. These receptors came from a person aged 18-65 years who received the Ad26.COV2.S COVID-19 vaccine or a placebo. Each CDR3 is given with its conserved first and last residue. D genes are given only for firm matches. Clone size, where shown, is once, few, many, or a class for clones that have expanded.

cdr3_nt | cdr3_aa | d_call | v_call | clone_size | j_call
TGTGCCAGCAGTGACCTTCCCCTCTCTCGGAACACTGAAGCTTTCTTT | CASSDLPLSRNTEAFF | . | TRBV25-1 | . | TRBJ1-1
TGTGCCAGCAGCGAGGGCAGTCCATACACCGGGGAGCTGTTTTTT | CASSEGSPYTGELFF | . | TRBV9 | . | TRBJ2-2
TGTGCCAGCAGTGAATTCGGACGTAACCCGGGCGATGAGCAGTTCTTC | CASSEFGRNPGDEQFF | . | TRBV25-1 | . | TRBJ2-1
TGTGCCAGCACCCTCGGCTATGGCTACACCTTC | CASTLGYGYTF | . | TRBV12-3/TRBV12-4 | . | TRBJ1-2
TGTGCCAGCAGTTTATCGGGGAATAACCGACTATACACAGATACGCAGTATTTT | CASSLSGNNRLYTDTQYF | . | TRBV27 | . | TRBJ2-3
TGTGCCAGCAGCTTGACTAGCGGGTCGGGGTCGGAGACCCAGTACTTC | CASSLTSGSGSETQYF | TRBD2 | TRBV7-7 | few | TRBJ2-5
TGTGCCAGTAGTATAGGGGGTATGAACACTGAAGCTTTCTTT | CASSIGGMNTEAFF | . | TRBV19 | . | TRBJ1-1
TGTGCCAGTAGGCACCTAGCGAGAGGGAATGGCTACACCTTC | CASRHLARGNGYTF | . | TRBV19 | . | TRBJ1-2
TGTGCCAGCAGCTTGGGACTAGCGGGAGTAACTAGGACAGATACGCAGTATTTT | CASSLGLAGVTRTDTQYF | TRBD2 | TRBV5-4 | . | TRBJ2-3
TGTGCCAGCTCACCCCGCGATTTTAACTATGGCTACACCTTC | CASSPRDFNYGYTF | . | TRBV18 | . | TRBJ1-2
TGTGCCAGTAGTATAGGACCGAAACGGTGGACAGATACGCAGTATTTT | CASSIGPKRWTDTQYF | . | TRBV19 | . | TRBJ2-3
TGTGCCAGCAGTTACGAGACAGGGGGGACTGAAGCTTTCTTT | CASSYETGGTEAFF | TRBD1 | TRBV6-5 | . | TRBJ1-1
TGTGCCAGCAGTTTATCAGGAAGCGGGAGGGCCCCTCACGGGGAGCTGTTTTTT | CASSLSGSGRAPHGELFF | TRBD2 | TRBV27 | . | TRBJ2-2
TGTGCCAGCAGCCTATCGGTTTCCACTGAAGCTTTCTTT | CASSLSVSTEAFF | . | TRBV2 | . | TRBJ1-1
TGCAGCACCGACCCGGGGGACACTGAAGCTTTCTTT | CSTDPGDTEAFF | . | TRBV29-1 | . | TRBJ1-1
TGTGCCAGCAGCTTTTCCGGGATACCCCAAGAGACCCAGTACTTC | CASSFSGIPQETQYF | . | TRBV11-2 | . | TRBJ2-5
TGTGCCAGCAGCTTACTCCCTAGACAAGAGACCCAGTACTTC | CASSLLPRQETQYF | . | TRBV7-3 | . | TRBJ2-5
TGTGCCAGCTCACTTTCTAGCGGGACCACAGATACGCAGTATTTT | CASSLSSGTTDTQYF | TRBD2 | TRBV18 | . | TRBJ2-3
TGTGCCAGCAGCTTAGTCCCGACAGGGTTAGAAGGCTACACCTTC | CASSLVPTGLEGYTF | TRBD1 | TRBV7-8 | . | TRBJ1-2
TGCGCCAGCAGCTCGGGACAGGGTACAAATGGCTACACCTTC | CASSSGQGTNGYTF | TRBD1 | TRBV5-1 | . | TRBJ1-2
TGTGCCAGCAGCGTATCAGGAGGGAATACAGATACGCAGTATTTT | CASSVSGGNTDTQYF | . | TRBV9 | . | TRBJ2-3
TGTGCCAGCAGCTCTAGCGGGAGCACAGATACGCAGTATTTT | CASSSSGSTDTQYF | TRBD2 | TRBV7-2 | . | TRBJ2-3
TGTGCCAGCAGCCCTATGGGGGGACCAAGCACAGATACGCAGTATTTT | CASSPMGGPSTDTQYF | . | TRBV7-2 | . | TRBJ2-3
TGTGCCGGACATCAGAACTATGGCTACACCTTC | CAGHQNYGYTF | . | TRBV7-9 | . | TRBJ1-2
TGTGCCAGCTCCCGGGGCAGGTATGGCTACACCTTC | CASSRGRYGYTF | . | TRBV28 | once | TRBJ1-2
TGTGCCAGCAGCCCCCGTGGCCCCTACGAGCAGTACTTC | CASSPRGPYEQYF | . | TRBV5-4 | . | TRBJ2-7
TGTGCCAGCAGCTTAGAAGACAGGGGGCTTGGCGGCACTGAAGCTTTCTTT | CASSLEDRGLGGTEAFF | TRBD1 | TRBV7-8 | . | TRBJ1-1
TGTGCCAGCAGTATGCGACAGACCCGCACAGATACGCAGTATTTT | CASSMRQTRTDTQYF | . | TRBV6-5 | . | TRBJ2-3
TGTGCCAGCGCGGACAGGGGTTATGGCTACACCTTC | CASADRGYGYTF | TRBD1 | TRBV2 | . | TRBJ1-2